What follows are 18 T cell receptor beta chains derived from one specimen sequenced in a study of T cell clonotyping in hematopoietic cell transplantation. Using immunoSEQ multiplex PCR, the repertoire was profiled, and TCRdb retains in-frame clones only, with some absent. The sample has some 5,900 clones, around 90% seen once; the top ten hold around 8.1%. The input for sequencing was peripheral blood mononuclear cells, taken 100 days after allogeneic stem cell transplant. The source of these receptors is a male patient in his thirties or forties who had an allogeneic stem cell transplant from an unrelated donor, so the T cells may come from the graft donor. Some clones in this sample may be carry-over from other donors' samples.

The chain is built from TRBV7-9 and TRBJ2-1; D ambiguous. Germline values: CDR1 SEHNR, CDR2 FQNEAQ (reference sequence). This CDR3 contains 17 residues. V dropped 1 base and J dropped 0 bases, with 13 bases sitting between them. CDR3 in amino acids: CASSLVGASTSYNEQFF. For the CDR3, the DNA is TGTGCCAGCAGCTTAGTTGGAGCCTCGACCTCCTACAATGAGCAGTTCTTC.

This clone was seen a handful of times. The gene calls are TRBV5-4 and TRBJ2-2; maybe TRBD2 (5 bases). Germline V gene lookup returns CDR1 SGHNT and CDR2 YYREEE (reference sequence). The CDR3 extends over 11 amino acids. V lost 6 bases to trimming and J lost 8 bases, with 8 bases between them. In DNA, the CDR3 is TGTGCCAGCACCTCGGGAGGGGAGCTGTTTTTT. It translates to CASTSGGELFF.

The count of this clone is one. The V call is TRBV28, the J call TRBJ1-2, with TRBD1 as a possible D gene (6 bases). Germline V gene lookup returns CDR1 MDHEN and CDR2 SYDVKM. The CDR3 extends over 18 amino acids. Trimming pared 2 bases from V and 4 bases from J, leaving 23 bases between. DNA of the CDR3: TGTGCCAGCAGTTTACTATGGACAGCGGGGGGCTATCTCTATGGCTACACCTTC. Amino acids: CASSLLWTAGGYLYGYTF.

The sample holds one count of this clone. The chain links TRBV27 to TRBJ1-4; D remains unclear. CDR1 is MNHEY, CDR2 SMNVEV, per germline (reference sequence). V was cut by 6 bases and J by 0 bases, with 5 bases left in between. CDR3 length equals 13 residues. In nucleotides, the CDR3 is TGTGCCAGCAGGGGTTCAACTAATGAAAAACTGTTTTTT. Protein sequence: CASRGSTNEKLFF. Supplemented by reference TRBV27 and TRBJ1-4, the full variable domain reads EAQVTQNPRYLITVTGKKLTVTCSQNMNHEYMSWYRQDPGLGLRQIYYSMNVEVTDKGDVPEGYKVSRKEKRNFPLILESPSPNQTSLYFCASRGSTNEKLFFGSGTQLSVL.

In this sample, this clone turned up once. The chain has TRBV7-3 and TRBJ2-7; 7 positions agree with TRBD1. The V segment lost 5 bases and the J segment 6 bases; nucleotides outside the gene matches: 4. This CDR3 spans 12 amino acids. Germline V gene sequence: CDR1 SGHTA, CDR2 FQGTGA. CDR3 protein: CASSKQGSEQYF. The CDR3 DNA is TGTGCCAGCAGCAAACAGGGGTCCGAGCAGTACTTC.

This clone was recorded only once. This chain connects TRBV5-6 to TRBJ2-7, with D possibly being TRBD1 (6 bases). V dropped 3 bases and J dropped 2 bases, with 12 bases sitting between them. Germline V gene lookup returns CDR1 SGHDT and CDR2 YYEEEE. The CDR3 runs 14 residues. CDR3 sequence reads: CASSSYREPYEQYF. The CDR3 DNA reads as TGTGCCAGCAGCTCCTACAGGGAACCCTACGAGCAGTACTTC.

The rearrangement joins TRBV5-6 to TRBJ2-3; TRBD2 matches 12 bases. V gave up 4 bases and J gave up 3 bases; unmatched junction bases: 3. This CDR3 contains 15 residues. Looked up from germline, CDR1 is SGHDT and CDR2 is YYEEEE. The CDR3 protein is CASSLTSGGTDTQYF. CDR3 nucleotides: TGTGCCAGCAGCCTGACTAGCGGGGGTACAGATACGCAGTATTTT. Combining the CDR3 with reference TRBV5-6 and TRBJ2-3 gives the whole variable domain DAGVTQSPTHLIKTRGQQVTLRCSPKSGHDTVSWYQQALGQGPQFIFQYYEEEERQRGNFPDRFSGHQFPNYSSELNVNALLLGDSALYLCASSLTSGGTDTQYFGPGTRLTVL.

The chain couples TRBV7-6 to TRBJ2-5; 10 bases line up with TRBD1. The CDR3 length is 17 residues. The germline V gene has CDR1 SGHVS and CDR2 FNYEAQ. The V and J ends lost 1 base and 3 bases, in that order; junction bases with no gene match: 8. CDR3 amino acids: CASSLGWSGTGEETQYF. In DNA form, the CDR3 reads TGTGCCAGCAGCTTAGGGTGGTCCGGGACAGGGGAAGAGACCCAGTACTTC.

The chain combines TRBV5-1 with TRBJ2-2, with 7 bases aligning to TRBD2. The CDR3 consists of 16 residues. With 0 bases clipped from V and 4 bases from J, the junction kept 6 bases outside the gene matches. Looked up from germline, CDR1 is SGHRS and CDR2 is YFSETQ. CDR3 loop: CASSLGNGRTTGELFF. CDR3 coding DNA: TGCGCCAGCAGCTTGGGAAACGGGAGGACCACCGGGGAGCTGTTTTTT.

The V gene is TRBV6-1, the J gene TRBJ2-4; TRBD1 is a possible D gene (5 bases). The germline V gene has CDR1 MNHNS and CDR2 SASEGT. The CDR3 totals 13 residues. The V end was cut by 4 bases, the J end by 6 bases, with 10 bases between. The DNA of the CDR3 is TGTGCCAGCAGTGTTGGCCAGGGAAACATTCAGTACTTC. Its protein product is CASSVGQGNIQYF.

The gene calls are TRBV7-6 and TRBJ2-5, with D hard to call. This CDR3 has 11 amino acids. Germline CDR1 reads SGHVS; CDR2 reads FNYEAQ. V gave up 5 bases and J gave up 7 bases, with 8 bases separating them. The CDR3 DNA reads TGTGCCAGCAGCCACGGTCCGACCCAGTACTTC. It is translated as CASSHGPTQYF.

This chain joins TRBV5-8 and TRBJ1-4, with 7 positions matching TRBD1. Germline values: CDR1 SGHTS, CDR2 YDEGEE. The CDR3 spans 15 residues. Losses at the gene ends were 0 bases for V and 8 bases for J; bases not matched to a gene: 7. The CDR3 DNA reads TGTGCCAGCAGCTTGGGCACCGGGACAGAAGAAAAACTGTTTTTT. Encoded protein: CASSLGTGTEEKLFF.

CDR3 in amino acids: CASSFGGNYGYTF. In nucleotides, the CDR3 is TGTGCCAGCAGCTTTGGGGGGAACTATGGCTACACCTTC. V gene TRBV7-9 combines with J gene TRBJ1-2, with D possibly being TRBD1 (5 bases). This CDR3 region has 13 residues. Trimming stripped 3 bases from V and 2 bases from J, with 7 bases between. Germline V gives CDR1 SEHNR, CDR2 FQNEAQ (reference sequence).

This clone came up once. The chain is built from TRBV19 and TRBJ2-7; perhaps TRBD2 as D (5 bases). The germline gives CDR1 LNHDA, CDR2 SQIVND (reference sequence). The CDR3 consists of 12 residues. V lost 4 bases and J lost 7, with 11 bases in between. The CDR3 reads CASSRGGGEQYF. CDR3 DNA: TGTGCCAGTAGTAGGGGTGGAGGTGAGCAGTACTTC.

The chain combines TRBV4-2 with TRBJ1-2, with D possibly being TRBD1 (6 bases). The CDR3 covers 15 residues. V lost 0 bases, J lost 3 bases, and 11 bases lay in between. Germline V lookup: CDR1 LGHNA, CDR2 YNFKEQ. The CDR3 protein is CASSQDLGHDYGYTF. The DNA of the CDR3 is TGTGCCAGCAGCCAAGATCTGGGACACGACTATGGCTACACCTTC.

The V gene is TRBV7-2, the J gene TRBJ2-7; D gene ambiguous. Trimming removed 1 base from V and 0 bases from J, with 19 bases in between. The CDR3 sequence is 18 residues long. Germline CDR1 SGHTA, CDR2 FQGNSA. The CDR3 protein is CASSLVKHELFYSYEQYF. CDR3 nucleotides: TGTGCCAGCAGCTTAGTTAAACACGAATTATTTTACTCCTACGAGCAGTACTTC.

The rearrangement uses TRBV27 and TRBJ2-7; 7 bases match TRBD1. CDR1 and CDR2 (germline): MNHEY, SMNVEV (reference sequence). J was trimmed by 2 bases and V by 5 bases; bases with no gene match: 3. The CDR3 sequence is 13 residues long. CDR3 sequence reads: CASSPGTAYEQYF. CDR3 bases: TGTGCCAGCAGTCCCGGGACAGCCTACGAGCAGTACTTC.

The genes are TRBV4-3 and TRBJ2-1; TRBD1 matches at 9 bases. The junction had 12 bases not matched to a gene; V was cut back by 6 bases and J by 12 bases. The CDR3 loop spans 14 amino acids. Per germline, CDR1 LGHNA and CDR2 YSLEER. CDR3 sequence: CASRPNPDRGLQFF. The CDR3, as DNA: TGCGCCAGCAGACCAAACCCGGACAGGGGACTGCAGTTCTTC.